This T cell receptor beta chain was profiled in a study of blood T cell repertoires in COVID-19. In the authors' methods: Reference gene primers were amplified, and this amplification served to estimate nucleated cell counts. Assay used: immunoSEQ multiplex PCR; TCRdb lists only in-frame clones, some missing. The V and J calls and clone size come from that table; D and trimming were worked out from the DNA. The data hold 200,000 to 250,000 clones, with around nine tenths observed a single time. This CDR3 spans 16 amino acids. J was trimmed by 5 bases and V by 4 bases; bases with no gene match: 11. In germline, CDR1 is SGHDT, CDR2 YYEEEE.

The J gene is TRBJ2-5, the V gene TRBV5-6; 10 nucleotides match TRBD1. This sequence originates from a man aged 55 to 70 with acute or convalescent COVID-19. The sample comprised peripheral blood. The CDR3 DNA sequence: TGTGCCAGCAGCGGGACAGGGACAGGGGAATGGGAGACCCAGTACTTC. This translates into CASSGTGTGEWETQYF.